What follows is one TCR beta chain and its context. This clonotype was observed at least ten times. Its antigen target is currently unknown. No much larger clone exists at a distance of one base, and base qualities are not known. Only healthy Caucasian donors were included. Three pairs of female monozygotic twins, all aged 18 to 29 years, were included in the twin cohort. Miltenyi CD45RO+ enrichment and human naive T-cell isolation kits were used to isolate memory (CD45RO+) and naive T cells from PBMC. V has 10 bases trimmed and J has 6 bases trimmed; junction bases matching no gene number 11. The germline V gene specifies MNHEY as CDR1 and SVGAGI as CDR2. The CDR3 covers 13 residues, taking in both the cysteine and the phenylalanine. Left in the record is the CDR3 DNA by itself, 39 bases read in frame from the first base. This sample was taken from a study of identical twins (dated by TCRdb to about 2016). About the study as a whole: The study deep-sequenced TCR alpha and beta repertoires from monozygotic twins, unrelated adults of various ages and cord blood to test whether fetal clonotypes persist. To rule out contamination, replicate twin experiments were performed at different times with different library preparation protocols. The research as a whole found: Compared with coincidental sharing between unrelated individuals, an excess of low generation-probability sequences was observed among out-of-frame TCR alpha sequences shared between twins. Zero-insertion analyses could be partly confounded by invariant T cells such as MAIT and iNKT, though diverse VJ usage argued against such confounding for most clonotypes. In monozygotic twins, recombination models systematically underestimated out-of-frame TCR alpha sharing, but the models matched the sharing seen between unrelated individuals. Because the same donors could not be followed over many years, the conclusions depended on cross-sectional statistical analysis. The excess sharing between twins in beta out-of-frame sequences was weaker because fewer shared sequences reduced the signal-to-noise ratio. Abundant cord blood beta clonotypes carried fewer insertions; young adult naive repertoires showed a weaker similar trend, while memory repertoires showed none.

To prepare the library, 5' RACE was applied. These reads were obtained on an Illumina HiSeq 2000. Template switching added a universal primer binding site, and the final cDNA carried a unique molecular identifier that allowed TCR cDNA molecules to be counted accurately. First-strand cDNA for TCR alpha and beta chains was synthesized from specific primers in the conserved constant-segment region. To control for contamination, each cDNA library was double barcoded with a SMART-Mk sample barcode plus Illumina barcodes. Two successive PCR steps introduced TruSeq adapter sequences along with Illumina sample barcodes. The Illumina HiSeq platform was used with custom primers to sequence TCR alpha and beta cDNA libraries. On the authors' methods: MiGEC was used to process raw reads and extract unique molecular identifiers, and MiXCR was used to find CDR3 positions. For each individual, recombination models were inferred using an EM algorithm with the repgenHMM and IGoR tools. The analysis of shared clonotypes was done with the tcR package in R, with sharing normalized by the product of cloneset sizes. To study raw recombination free of thymic and clonal selection effects, out-of-frame nonproductive sequences were analyzed. TCRdb ran its own pipeline on the public reads, namely fastp trimming at Q25 and MiXCR clone calling, and kept in-frame beta chains. Each record represents a unique CDR3 protein, reported with the most common genes and DNA among its rows. The V and J calls were not made by the authors but by TCRdb's processing. For this sample the table gives roughly 250,000 distinct CDR3 sequences, of which 7% were detected only once. The ten largest clones capture approximately 3.6% of the sample.

These data were likewise used in another study, on yellow fever vaccine responses in identical twins. As the second publication notes: The T cell response to vaccination in identical twins was reported by the authors to appear partly convergent and partly personalized. The study precisely tracked vaccine-responding T cell clones in identical twins.

The source is a woman aged 18-30 years in good health. Sequencing was carried out using memory (CD45RO+) T cells sorted from blood. The label giving this sample's cell subset or site can be read as: CD45RO+ enriched T cells. The sequence links TRBV6-5 to TRBJ1-2, with 7 bases matching TRBD1. The DNA sequence reads TGTGCCACGGGGCAGGGGGTCGCGAATGGCTACACCTTC. Translated, it gives CATGQGVANGYTF.